The 9 T cell receptor beta chains below come from one sample, sequenced in a study of T cell changes during pregnancy in multiple sclerosis. The repertoire was sequenced with immunoSEQ multiplex PCR; TCRdb's copy has only in-frame clones and lacks some. The top ten hold roughly 1% of the sample, which has about 100,000 clones, almost 95% seen once. Sample: peripheral blood, taken before pregnancy. The source of these receptors is a female donor with multiple sclerosis, enrolled in a pregnancy study.

The V call is TRBV29-1, the J call TRBJ1-2, with 9 bases that match TRBD1. The length of the CDR3 is 14 residues. Germline values: CDR1 SQVTM, CDR2 ANQGSEA. The V gene end was trimmed by 7 bases and the J gene end by 6 bases; junction bases not matched to a gene: 12. CDR3 sequence (DNA): TGCAGCGCTTCCCCCGGGACAGGGTTCGATGGCTACACCTTC. Its translation is CSASPGTGFDGYTF.

The chain is built from TRBV6-6 and TRBJ1-2, with D maybe TRBD1 (6 bases). CDR1 and CDR2 (germline): MNHNY, SVGAGI (reference sequence). The CDR3 loop spans 16 amino acids. The germline V and J ends were trimmed by 7 bases and 4 bases, with 22 bases remaining between them. The CDR3 DNA reads as TGTGCCAGCATATCCCGGGACACAAGTGCCCTCTATGGCTACACCTTC. Its protein product is CASISRDTSALYGYTF.

The chain employs TRBV27 and TRBJ2-1; D remains ambiguous. From germline, CDR1 is MNHEY and CDR2 SMNVEV (reference sequence). The CDR3 covers 15 residues. V lost 1 base, J lost 3 bases, and 10 bases lay in between. CDR3 loop: CASSLYERYYNEQFF. DNA of the CDR3: TGTGCCAGCAGTTTATACGAACGGTACTACAATGAGCAGTTCTTC.

The chain is built from TRBV15 and TRBJ1-1; 9 nucleotides agree with TRBD1. CDR1 LNHNV and CDR2 YYDKDF come from the germline V gene (reference sequence). This CDR3 is built from 13 residues. V lost 11 bases, J lost 1 base, and 5 bases stayed unmatched. The CDR3: CAARGQGNTEAFF. CDR3 sequence (DNA): TGTGCCGCGAGGGGACAGGGGAACACTGAAGCTTTCTTT.

The CDR3, as DNA: TGTGCCAGCAGCCAAGGTCTGGGACAGGGACTTCCTCCCCAGCATTTT. Its protein product is CASSQGLGQGLPPQHF. This chain links TRBV4-2 with TRBJ1-5; 9 nucleotides agree with TRBD1. The CDR3 is 16 amino acids. Germline lookup yields CDR1 LGHNA and CDR2 YNFKEQ. Losses at the gene ends were 1 base for V and 10 bases for J; bases not matched to a gene: 11.

The J gene is TRBJ2-3, the V gene TRBV5-1, with D unclear. Germline loops: CDR1 SGHRS, CDR2 YFSETQ. V shed 4 bases and J shed 2 bases, with 11 bases lying between them. The CDR3 is 14 amino acids. CDR3 sequence: CASSRTAATDTQYF. For the CDR3, the DNA is TGCGCCAGCAGCAGAACAGCCGCCACAGATACGCAGTATTTT.

This chain uses TRBV19 with TRBJ1-2; 10 bases align to TRBD1. The CDR3 contains 13 residues. Germline trimming cut 5 bases from V and 8 bases from J; bases unmatched to any gene: 5. CDR1 and CDR2 from the germline V gene are LNHDA and SQIVND (reference sequence). CDR3 sequence reads: CASSWGTGEGYTF. The CDR3 DNA reads TGTGCCAGTAGTTGGGGGACAGGGGAAGGCTACACCTTC.

This clone appeared once. The chain links TRBV29-1 to TRBJ1-2, with 7 positions matching TRBD1. V lost 2 bases and J lost 4; bases outside the gene matches: 4. This CDR3 contains 13 residues. Germline V CDR1 and CDR2: SQVTM, ANQGSEA. The CDR3, as DNA: TGCAGCGTTGAACAGGGGGTGGTCTATGGCTACACCTTC. Protein sequence: CSVEQGVVYGYTF.

The chain recombines TRBV4-2 with TRBJ2-6; no firm D call. The CDR3 has 16 residues. CDR1 LGHNA and CDR2 YNFKEQ come from the germline V gene. The V end lost 0 bases, the J end lost 4 bases, and 10 bases lay between the germline ends. CDR3 sequence reads: CASSQESVSGANVLTF. DNA of the CDR3: TGTGCCAGCAGCCAAGAGTCGGTATCCGGGGCCAACGTCCTGACTTTC.